The rows below give T cell receptor beta chains drawn from one sample of a study of CD8+CD57+ T cells in acquired aplastic anemia. One entry per CDR3 protein results from TCRdb running MiXCR on the reads. The table lists approximately 160,000 distinct CDR3 sequences, around 43% of them singletons. The specimen was sorted CD4+, CD8+, or CD8+CD57+ T cells (not recorded which) from PBMCs. Receptors originate from a human donor with aplastic anemia. The conserved cysteine and the conserved F or W are not part of the CDR3 here.

v_gene	j_gene	CDR3aa
TRBV2	TRBJ2-2	ASSGTGLNTGELF
TRBV25-1	TRBJ1-1	ASRGTVLNTEAF
TRBV7-8	TRBJ2-7	ASSLGDRPSYEQY
TRBV5-5	TRBJ1-2	ASSGAQTYGYT
TRBV2	TRBJ2-3	ASSAGTYTDTQY
TRBV6-2/TRBV6-3	TRBJ1-1	ASSYTLGRAF
TRBV10-2	TRBJ2-7	ASSLTGGAYYEQY
TRBV19	TRBJ2-3	ASSFPPGGDTQY
TRBV7-3	TRBJ2-5	ASSSDSQETQY
TRBV20-1	TRBJ1-6	SAREAELRDSPLH
TRBV4-3	TRBJ1-2	ASSQGTMEGGYT